These 10 T cell receptor beta chains were all obtained from the same sample, sequenced in a study of immune evolution from preneoplasia to lung adenocarcinoma (dated by TCRdb to about 2021). Libraries were prepared through the immunoSEQ multiplex PCR assay. As stored in TCRdb, this immuneACCESS dataset retains in-frame rearrangements with V and J assigned. A fraction of the clones does not appear; measured against another copy, unresolved V genes explain less than half of the discrepancy, and the remainder lacks a known reason. This sample has about 5,700 clones in its table, and about four fifths of those were observed once. The ten largest account for roughly a tenth of the sample. Specimen: FFPE minimally invasive lung adenocarcinoma tissue. According to the study, the label for this sample's cell subset or site signals: micro-invasive lung adenocarcinoma (MIA). The receptor set was obtained from a person in their sixties or seventies with lung adenocarcinoma.

The chain carries TRBV18 and TRBJ1-1, with 9 bases identical to TRBD1. Germline V gene data show CDR1 as KGHSH and CDR2 as LQKENI. The V segment lost 3 bases and the J segment 3 bases; nucleotides outside the gene matches: 5. The CDR3 has 15 amino acids. Here the CDR3 reads CASSPRQGVDTEAFF. The CDR3 bases are TGTGCCAGCTCACCCCGACAGGGGGTGGACACTGAAGCTTTCTTT. Together with reference TRBV18 and TRBJ1-1, the CDR3 gives the full variable domain: NAGVMQNPRHLVRRRGQEARLRCSPMKGHSHVYWYRQLPEEGLKFMVYLQKENIIDESGMPKERFSAEFPKEGPSILRIQQVVRGDSAAYFCASSPRQGVDTEAFFGQGTRLTVV.

V usage is TRBV6-5 and J usage is TRBJ2-5; D unclear. The better agreement between TRBJ2-7 and the DNA end casts doubt on the J call. Germline V gives CDR1 MNHEY, CDR2 SVGAGI. The CDR3 loop spans 12 amino acids. The CDR3 DNA sequence: TGTGCCAGCAGTCTTATAGGCTACGAGCAGTACTTC. This gives the protein CASSLIGYEQYF.

The V and J genes are TRBV7-9 and TRBJ1-2, with D maybe TRBD1 (5 bases). CDR3 length: 14 amino acids. Trimming removed 1 base from V and 7 bases from J, with 13 bases in between. Germline CDR1 reads SEHNR; CDR2 reads FQNEAQ (reference sequence). The CDR3 DNA reads as TGTGCCAGCAGCTTAGAAGCAGGGATAAGTGGCTACACCTTC. It specifies CASSLEAGISGYTF.

In nucleotides, the CDR3 is TGTGCCAGTAGTATAGATGGTGAGGTAGCGGGAGGTCTCGAGCAGTACTTC. Residues: CASSIDGEVAGGLEQYF. The V gene is TRBV19, the J gene TRBJ2-7, with TRBD2 identical over 10 bases. CDR1 and CDR2 from the germline V gene are LNHDA and SQIVND (reference sequence). The trim removed 0 bases at V and 6 bases at J, leaving 11 bases unmatched. The CDR3 covers 17 residues.

The chain joins TRBV9 to TRBJ2-1; 12 positions match TRBD2. Germline CDR1 SGDLS, CDR2 YYNGEE. The V and J ends lost 4 bases and 6 bases, in that order; junction bases with no gene match: 8. This CDR3 has 16 amino acids. The CDR3 loop is CASSPRLAGEINEQFF. The CDR3 DNA sequence: TGTGCCAGCAGCCCCCGACTAGCGGGAGAAATCAATGAGCAGTTCTTC.

The chain carries TRBV30 and TRBJ2-3; D may correspond to TRBD1 or TRBD2 (5 bases each). This CDR3 is 16 amino acids long. V was trimmed by 4 bases and J by 1 base, leaving 18 bases between them. CDR1 GTSNPN and CDR2 SVGIG come from the germline V gene (reference sequence). The CDR3 DNA sequence: TGTGCCTGGAACCCAGGGACCCTGTTTCGCACAGATACGCAGTATTTT. It translates to CAWNPGTLFRTDTQYF.

Sample share makes this clone medium-sized. The rearrangement links TRBV5-1 to TRBJ1-2; 9 bases match TRBD1. CDR3 length: 14 residues. After removal of 4 bases from V and 7 bases from J, the junction contained 8 bases not matched to a gene. Germline CDR1 and CDR2: SGHRS and YFSETQ. CDR3 sequence (DNA): TGCGCCAGCAGCCACGGGACAGGGTCTTCTGGCTACACCTTC. Protein product: CASSHGTGSSGYTF.

V and J are TRBV9 and TRBJ2-7; maybe TRBD2 (6 bases). Germline values: CDR1 SGDLS, CDR2 YYNGEE. CDR3 length: 15 amino acids. The V end lost 0 bases, the J end lost 2 bases, and 12 bases lay between the germline ends. The CDR3 DNA reads as TGTGCCAGCAGCGTAGGAGTGGGCGGGACCTACGAGCAGTACTTC. Its protein is CASSVGVGGTYEQYF.

The count of this clone is one. The V and J genes are TRBV4-2 and TRBJ2-7, with 10 nucleotides matching TRBD2. CDR3 length: 16 amino acids. Trimming at V came to 0 bases and at J to 3 bases, leaving 5 bases not matched to a gene. Germline V gives CDR1 LGHNA, CDR2 YNFKEQ. CDR3 in amino acids: CASSQDLTSGNYEQYF. The CDR3 DNA reads as TGTGCCAGCAGCCAAGATCTCACTAGCGGGAACTACGAGCAGTACTTC.

In its sample, this clone was seen once. The CDR3 is CASSLATGAFTEAFF. CDR3 nucleotide sequence: TGTGCCAGCAGCTTAGCAACGGGGGCGTTTACTGAAGCTTTCTTT. The chain joins TRBV11-1 to TRBJ1-1, with a tentative D call TRBD1 (6 bases). The CDR3 spans 15 residues. From germline, CDR1 is SGHAT and CDR2 FQDESV (reference sequence). V lost 0 bases and J 5 bases, leaving 13 bases between the germline ends.